Listed below are T cell receptor beta chains from one sample, sequenced in a study of T cell repertoires in cytomegalovirus infection. TCRdb recomputed calls from the reads with MiXCR, one row per CDR3 protein. The sample has 740,000 or so distinct CDR3 sequences; 35% to 45% are singletons. Sequencing was done on a sample of PBMCs. The receptors shown here come from a human donor in good health (CMV status not recorded). Some clones in this sample may be carry-over from other donors' samples. Both conserved end residues are part of each CDR3. Fields, in order: V gene, J gene, clone size, D gene, CDR3 DNA, CDR3 protein. D genes are given only for firm matches. Size is omitted from some rows. Given values are once, few, many or a class for expanded clones.

v_call: TRBV5-4; j_call: TRBJ1-2; clone_size: NA; d_call: NA; cdr3_nt: TGTGCCAGCAGCTTGCTGAGCGGACACAACTATGGCTACACCTTC; cdr3_aa: CASSLLSGHNYGYTF
v_call: TRBV28; j_call: TRBJ1-1; clone_size: many; d_call: TRBD1; cdr3_nt: TGTGCCAGCAGTACGGGGACAGTTGAAGCTTTCTTT; cdr3_aa: CASSTGTVEAFF
v_call: TRBV2; j_call: TRBJ1-6; clone_size: few; d_call: TRBD1; cdr3_nt: TGTGCCAGCAAAGAACAGGGGTCCTATAATTCACCCCTCCACTTT; cdr3_aa: CASKEQGSYNSPLHF
v_call: TRBV7-8; j_call: TRBJ2-5; clone_size: many; d_call: NA; cdr3_nt: TGTGCCAGCAGCCCCCAAAGGTTTCTAGAGACCCAGTACTTC; cdr3_aa: CASSPQRFLETQYF
v_call: TRBV6-5; j_call: TRBJ1-5; clone_size: NA; d_call: TRBD1; cdr3_nt: TGTGCCAGCAGTTACGGGCCCAGGGGGGGCAATCAGCCCCAGCATTTT; cdr3_aa: CASSYGPRGGNQPQHF
v_call: TRBV7-2; j_call: TRBJ2-7; clone_size: many; d_call: TRBD2; cdr3_nt: TGTGCCAGCAGCTTAACCCCTAGCGGATCCTACGAGCAGTACTTC; cdr3_aa: CASSLTPSGSYEQYF
v_call: TRBV6-1; j_call: TRBJ2-5; clone_size: few; d_call: NA; cdr3_nt: TGTGCCAGCAGCACAGGGATCTCCTACCAAGAGACCCAGTACTTC; cdr3_aa: CASSTGISYQETQYF
v_call: TRBV3-1; j_call: TRBJ2-2; clone_size: NA; d_call: NA; cdr3_nt: TGTGCCAGCAGCCATAGGCAGGGGACCGGGGAGCTGTTTTTT; cdr3_aa: CASSHRQGTGELFF
v_call: TRBV25-1; j_call: TRBJ1-2; clone_size: NA; d_call: NA; cdr3_nt: TGTGCCAGCAGTTCATTTCTACAGGTCGTGGGCTACACCTTC; cdr3_aa: CASSSFLQVVGYTF
v_call: TRBV28; j_call: TRBJ1-4; clone_size: once; d_call: NA; cdr3_nt: TGTGCCCGCAGTTTATGGGAGGTGAAGCCGTTTAATGAAAAACTGTTTTTT; cdr3_aa: CARSLWEVKPFNEKLFF
v_call: TRBV4-2; j_call: TRBJ2-4; clone_size: few; d_call: TRBD2; cdr3_nt: TGTGCCAGCAGCCAAATTAGCGGGGGAGAACTAGCCAAAAACATTCAGTACTTC; cdr3_aa: CASSQISGGELAKNIQYF
v_call: TRBV7-9; j_call: TRBJ2-1; clone_size: NA; d_call: NA; cdr3_nt: TGTGCCAGCAGCTTCAGAAGGTTCCACAATGAGCAGTTCTTC; cdr3_aa: CASSFRRFHNEQFF
v_call: TRBV19; j_call: TRBJ2-4; clone_size: NA; d_call: NA; cdr3_nt: TGTGCCAGTAGATTAAGTCCCGGGTCGAGGAACGGGGAAAACATTCAGTACTTC; cdr3_aa: CASRLSPGSRNGENIQYF
v_call: TRBV7-6; j_call: TRBJ1-4; clone_size: few; d_call: NA; cdr3_nt: TGTGCCAGCAGCTTAGCCAGGACTGGGAACTGCTTAGCCGCTTTT; cdr3_aa: CASSLARTGNCLAAF
v_call: TRBV6-6; j_call: TRBJ1-2; clone_size: NA; d_call: NA; cdr3_nt: TGTGCCAGCAGTTACTCTTCCCCGGGCGGAAATAACTATGGCTACACCTTC; cdr3_aa: CASSYSSPGGNNYGYTF
v_call: TRBV12-3/TRBV12-4; j_call: TRBJ2-7; clone_size: NA; d_call: TRBD2; cdr3_nt: TGTGCCAGCAGTTTTCCTAGCGGGAGATCAAACGAGCAGTACTTC; cdr3_aa: CASSFPSGRSNEQYF
v_call: TRBV7-2; j_call: TRBJ1-4; clone_size: NA; d_call: NA; cdr3_nt: TGTGCCAGCAGCTTAGATTATGGGGGGATTGCTGAAAAACTGTTTTTT; cdr3_aa: CASSLDYGGIAEKLFF
v_call: TRBV7-8; j_call: TRBJ1-1; clone_size: few; d_call: NA; cdr3_nt: TGTGCCAGCAGCTTGGGCAGGGTTGAACCTGAAGCTTTCTTT; cdr3_aa: CASSLGRVEPEAFF
v_call: TRBV7-2; j_call: TRBJ1-1; clone_size: few; d_call: NA; cdr3_nt: TGTGCCAGCAGCTCAGCTTTGGGTCGGAACACTGAAGCTTTCTTT; cdr3_aa: CASSSALGRNTEAFF
v_call: TRBV20-1; j_call: TRBJ2-1; clone_size: few; d_call: NA; cdr3_nt: TGCAGTGCTAGTTGGGAAACTTCTGCTCACAATGAGCAGTTCTTC; cdr3_aa: CSASWETSAHNEQFF
v_call: TRBV19; j_call: TRBJ1-1; clone_size: few; d_call: TRBD1; cdr3_nt: TGTGCCAGTAGTCTTGACAGGGGCGACTCTGAAGCTTTCTTT; cdr3_aa: CASSLDRGDSEAFF
v_call: TRBV12-3/TRBV12-4; j_call: TRBJ2-1; clone_size: NA; d_call: TRBD1; cdr3_nt: TGTGCCTGCTCACCTCCCGGGACAGGGGGATCCAATGAGCAGTTCTTC; cdr3_aa: CACSPPGTGGSNEQFF
v_call: TRBV29-1; j_call: TRBJ1-6; clone_size: few; d_call: NA; cdr3_nt: TGCAGCGTTGAAGATCCAAGTAATTCACCCCTCCACTTT; cdr3_aa: CSVEDPSNSPLHF
v_call: TRBV19; j_call: TRBJ2-3; clone_size: few; d_call: NA; cdr3_nt: TGTGCCAGTAGTATTGGTGGCCAACCCACAGATACGCAGTATTTT; cdr3_aa: CASSIGGQPTDTQYF
v_call: TRBV6-8; j_call: TRBJ1-1; clone_size: NA; d_call: NA; cdr3_nt: TGTGCCAGCAGCCGGAGGGACGTTCAAAACACTGAAGCTTTATTT; cdr3_aa: CASSRRDVQNTEALF
v_call: TRBV5-1; j_call: TRBJ1-2; clone_size: NA; d_call: TRBD1; cdr3_nt: TGCGCCAGCAGGCCCGGGACAGGGGATGGCTACACCTTC; cdr3_aa: CASRPGTGDGYTF
v_call: TRBV24-1; j_call: TRBJ2-3; clone_size: NA; d_call: TRBD2; cdr3_nt: TGTGCCACCAGTGATTTGGCAGCGGGAGCAACAGATACGCAGTATTTT; cdr3_aa: CATSDLAAGATDTQYF
v_call: TRBV30; j_call: TRBJ1-1; clone_size: few; d_call: TRBD1; cdr3_nt: TGTGCCTGGAGTCTTGACAGGGGGCAGGTGAACACTGAAGCTTTCTTT; cdr3_aa: CAWSLDRGQVNTEAFF
v_call: TRBV7-2; j_call: TRBJ2-1; clone_size: NA; d_call: TRBD2; cdr3_nt: TGTGCCAGCAGCTTATCCCCTGGCGGGGGGAGGGACAATGAGCAGTTCTTC; cdr3_aa: CASSLSPGGGRDNEQFF
v_call: TRBV19; j_call: TRBJ1-3; clone_size: NA; d_call: NA; cdr3_nt: TGTGCCAGTAGTAAGGACAGTAGCTCTGGAAACACCATATATTTT; cdr3_aa: CASSKDSSSGNTIYF
v_call: TRBV10-3; j_call: TRBJ1-1; clone_size: NA; d_call: NA; cdr3_nt: TGTGCCATCAGTGTCAGGGGCGATAACACTGAAGCTTTCTTT; cdr3_aa: CAISVRGDNTEAFF
v_call: TRBV7-9; j_call: TRBJ2-7; clone_size: NA; d_call: NA; cdr3_nt: TGTGCCAGCAGCCCCCCCGATCTCAGGGCGGGTGAGCAGTACTTC; cdr3_aa: CASSPPDLRAGEQYF
v_call: TRBV11-2; j_call: TRBJ2-1; clone_size: few; d_call: NA; cdr3_nt: TGTGCCAGCAGGCCAGGGAGGGGGGGGAAATACAATGAGCAGTTCTTC; cdr3_aa: CASRPGRGGKYNEQFF
v_call: TRBV28; j_call: TRBJ2-7; clone_size: NA; d_call: NA; cdr3_nt: TGTGCCAGCAGTTCGAGAAGGGACCACGACTACGAGCAGTACTTC; cdr3_aa: CASSSRRDHDYEQYF